This section outlines one T cell receptor (beta chain) sequence together with its context. Its cognate antigen has yet to be identified. No per-base quality is available; no much larger clone lies one base away. The donors were roughly 40 Caucasian individuals from Russia, aged roughly 6 to 90 years, who were systemically healthy. Around 10 milliliters of peripheral blood were collected from each donor into EDTA-treated Vacutainer tubes. Ficoll-Paque density-gradient centrifugation was used to isolate PBMCs, with at least 7 million per sample. Total RNA, at least 5 micrograms per sample, was extracted from PBMCs with Trizol reagent. The percentages of naive CD45RAhigh/CD27high T cells were determined by flow cytometry on a PBMC aliquot from every donor. Libraries were built with 5' RACE. Sequencing took place on an Illumina HiSeq 2500. A second roughly 7 to 11 cycle PCR used a sample-barcoded 5' primer and a J-beta primer mix. A template-switch 5' adaptor carrying 12 random nucleotides introduced a unique molecular identifier onto each TCR beta cDNA molecule. Each sample yielded at least 2.5 million CDR3-containing paired-end reads. All of the RNA was converted into first-strand cDNA using the Mint cDNA synthesis kit, with a TRBC-specific oligonucleotide serving as the primer. Following uracil-DNA glycosylase treatment, all cDNA underwent a first 18-cycle PCR with the universal primers M1SS and BC2_uni_R. The published analysis was carried out like this. For normalization, 1 million high-quality reads, each with a distinct molecular identifier, were randomly selected from each sample. Reads sharing molecular identifiers were discarded rather than binned into consensus sequences. MiTCR, with a Q25 quality threshold and the strictest error-elimination algorithm, was used for CDR3 identification, clonotype clustering and error correction. Lower-bound total TCR beta diversity was estimated with a nonparametric unseen species model using Euler transformation. Using fastp trimming at Q25 and MiXCR clonotype assembly, TCRdb reanalyzed the public sequencing data and kept in-frame beta chains. CDR3 protein sequences are deduplicated, and each keeps its most common genes and DNA. The V and J calls and clone size are TCRdb's, not the authors'. In this sample the table shows some 850,000 distinct CDR3 sequences, roughly 25% of which occur a single time. The top ten hold over 2.5% of the sample.

V lost 6 bases and J lost 6 bases, and the count of bases not matched to a germline gene is 11. Including the terminal cysteine and phenylalanine, the CDR3 comprises 16 residues. Just the 48-base CDR3 DNA is kept, in frame starting at base 1. The germline V gene encodes CDR1 MDHEN and CDR2 SYDVKM. The data stem from a study of blood T cells in healthy people across ages (dated by TCRdb to the mid-2010s). Study-level background: In model experiments, template switching captured roughly one uniquely barcoded TCR beta cDNA molecule for every two T cells. Using deep sequencing normalized with unique cDNA molecular identifiers, the study measured how TCR beta repertoire diversity changes with age. The donors were divided into four age groups: young (average about 15 years), middle-aged (under 40), aged (under 70) and long-lived (around 80). Two additional independent replicas of 1 million unique cDNA reads from the same blood draw were analyzed for two donors (one aged 18 to 30 and one aged 80 or older).

Overall study results and their limits: Bulk unsorted PBMC profiling prevented conclusive comparison of naive and antigen-experienced compartments. A strong correlation was found between observed TCR beta diversity and the percentage of naive T cells measured by flow cytometry. Estimates of total diversity based on one million sequenced T cells were regarded as lower bounds and as underestimates. Observed TCR beta diversity per million T cells fell roughly linearly with age, and a significant reduction was already apparent by age around 40. Compared with the aged group, the long-lived group had more naive CD4+ T cells, fewer expanded clones and increased TCR diversity, suggesting age selection. Because the CMV infection status of the donors was unknown, age-related changes in expanded clonotypes may potentially have been confounded.

This sample also appeared in a second study, on T cells of mothers and their children. The second investigation adds: The donors were nine systemically healthy Caucasian individuals, made up of three mothers and their six children. cDNA synthesis consumed the entire amount of extracted RNA, loaded at approximately 1.6 ug RNA in each 15 ul reaction. In the second PCR, the M1S primer introduced both the sample barcodes and 2-4 random nucleotides. Over 8 million TCR beta CDR3 reads were obtained for each mother, and 2.5 million to 3 million reads were obtained for each child. Thymic selection shapes the output of TCR recombination in a similar way in related and unrelated pairs, and inherited differences have a minor effect. Related mother-child pairs always showed normalized repertoire overlap that was slightly higher than in unrelated mother-child pairs, though the difference was never significant. Persistent microchimeric T cell clones were not detected, at a sensitivity of around 99 clones per million clonotypes. In the study, deep NGS was used to compare the TCR beta repertoires of mothers and children, and features distinguishing related mother-child pairs from unrelated individuals were sought. The mean age was around 42 +/- 4 years for the mothers and around 10 +/- 4 years for the children. Libraries were sequenced on Illumina HiSeq 2000 with 100+100 nt paired-end reads after adapter ligation with NEBNext reagents. To prevent cross-contamination, the mother and child libraries were prepared a month apart and were sequenced in separate runs. For each donor, somewhere between about 500,000 and 2,000,000 distinct TCR beta clonotypes were identified. Naive TCR beta clonotypes were estimated from low-frequency clonotypes matched to each donor's FACS-determined naive share, without sorting.

This TCR derives from a boy between 10 and 17 years old in good health. The chain joins TRBV28 to TRBJ1-5; 10 nucleotides in the junction match TRBD1. Material for sequencing was blood. The CDR3 corresponds to CASRAGTGEVSQPQHF. The sequenced DNA: TGTGCCAGCAGGGCCGGGACAGGGGAGGTTAGTCAGCCCCAGCATTTT.